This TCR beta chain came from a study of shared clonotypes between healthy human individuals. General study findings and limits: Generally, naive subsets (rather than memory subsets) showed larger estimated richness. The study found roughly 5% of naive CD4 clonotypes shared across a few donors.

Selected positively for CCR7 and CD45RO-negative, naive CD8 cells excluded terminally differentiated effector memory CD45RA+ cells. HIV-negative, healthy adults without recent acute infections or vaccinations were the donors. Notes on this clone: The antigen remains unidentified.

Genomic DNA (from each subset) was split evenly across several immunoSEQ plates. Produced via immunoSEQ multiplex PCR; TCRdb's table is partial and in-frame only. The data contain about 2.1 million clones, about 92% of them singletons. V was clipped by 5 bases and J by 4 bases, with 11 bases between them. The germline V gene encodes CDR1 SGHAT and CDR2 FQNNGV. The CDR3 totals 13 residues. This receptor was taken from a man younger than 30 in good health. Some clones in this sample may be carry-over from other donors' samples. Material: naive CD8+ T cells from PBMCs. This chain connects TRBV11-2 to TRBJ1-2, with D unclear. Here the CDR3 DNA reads TGTGCCAGCAGCCCGACTGATGTCTATGGCTACACCTTC. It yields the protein CASSPTDVYGYTF.